This T cell receptor beta chain was found in a study of cytomegalovirus exposure and HLA in healthy donors. Study context: Prior work identified some 120 million unique TCR beta sequences in roughly 180 million T cells.

The primer mix had 60 Vbeta and 13 Jbeta primers. Only in-frame clones appear in the TCRdb table, and some are missing; sequencing was by immunoSEQ multiplex PCR. The sample lists around 160,000 clones, approximately 77% occurring once. Study-wide results and caveats: Rarity held for most TCR sequences, but there were some public TCRs that occurred in many donors. Presence/absence comparisons presumed near-even sequencing depth among donors. In a later analysis, TCR beta V- and J-gene trimming showed a link to a missense DCLRE1C variant.

Of note for this clone: Its specificity is unknown.

The CDR3 has 11 residues. The germline V and J ends were trimmed by 5 bases and 3 bases, with 3 bases remaining between them. The V gene's germline CDR1 is SGHRS and CDR2 YFSETQ. The clonotype was recovered from a male donor in good health and CMV-seropositive. The sample taken for sequencing was PBMCs. This sequence joins TRBV5-1 and TRBJ1-3; D is uncertain. The CDR3 region has the DNA TGCGCCAGCAGACTTGGAAACACCATATATTTT. This gives the protein CASRLGNTIYF.